This TCR beta chain was sequenced for a study of CD8 T cells in Susac syndrome. Comment on this clonotype: What it binds is not known.

Random hexamers served to reverse transcribe roughly 0.45 to 1 ug RNA. Amplification of TCR beta CDR3 used immunoSEQ multiplex PCR across 54 Vbeta and 13 Jbeta. Via MiXCR, TCRdb re-called the immunoSEQ multiplex PCR reads, giving one row per CDR3 protein. The sample holds under 95,000 distinct CDR3 sequences, about 94% seen once. The CDR3 length is 14 residues. Unmatched junction bases numbered 7, after V lost 3 bases and J lost 5 bases. Germline-derived CDR1 and CDR2 are SQVTM and ANQGSEA. The patients with Susac syndrome satisfied recently defined diagnostic criteria for either definite or probable disease. Study results and caveats: The study conceded that relatively few individuals underwent its TCR sequencing and HLA analysis.

The rearrangement links TRBV29-1 to TRBJ2-5; 9 bases match TRBD1. The source of this sequence is a human donor with Susac syndrome. Sequencing was carried out using CD4+ T cells from PBMCs. The CDR3 loop is CSVEGQGVGETQYF. CDR3 nucleotides: TGCAGCGTTGAGGGACAGGGAGTAGGGGAGACCCAGTACTTC.